These T cell receptor beta chains were read from a single sample in a study of T-cell memory formation after mild COVID-19. TCRdb re-called the 5' RACE reads through MiXCR, storing one row per CDR3 protein. This table holds 15,000 or so distinct CDR3 sequences, about a fifth found once. The sequenced material came from PBMCs or a T cell subset sorted from them (not recorded which). The receptor set was obtained from a man aged 18 to 30 who had mild COVID-19 (a few samples of this study predate the infection). Cell type and time point are not known. Both conserved end residues are part of each CDR3. D genes are given only for firm matches. The size entry is marked missing in some rows and otherwise reads once, few, many or a size class.

V: TRBV19; J: TRBJ1-1; D: .; size: few; DNA: TGTGCCAGTAGTTTGAGGGGCGCACCTGAAGCTTTCTTT; CDR3: CASSLRGAPEAFF
V: TRBV6-2/TRBV6-3; J: TRBJ1-1; D: .; size: many; DNA: TGTGCCAGCAGTTCCGGACTTTTGGGACCTCGGGGCACTGAAGCTTTCTTT; CDR3: CASSSGLLGPRGTEAFF
V: TRBV4-2; J: TRBJ1-4; D: .; size: many; DNA: TGTGCCAGCAGCCATGAAAACAAAAGCCCTGATGAAAAACTGTTTTTT; CDR3: CASSHENKSPDEKLFF
V: TRBV7-6; J: TRBJ2-7; D: TRBD1; size: many; DNA: TGTGCCAGCAGCCTTGGACAGGGTGCGTACGAGCAGTACTTC; CDR3: CASSLGQGAYEQYF
V: TRBV28; J: TRBJ1-2; D: .; size: many; DNA: TGTGCCAGCAGTCCCCTTAACTATGGCTACACCTTC; CDR3: CASSPLNYGYTF
V: TRBV6-2/TRBV6-3; J: TRBJ1-4; D: .; size: .; DNA: TGTGCCAGCAGTTACTCGTATTATGAAAAACTGTTTTTT; CDR3: CASSYSYYEKLFF
V: TRBV7-9; J: TRBJ2-1; D: TRBD2; size: .; DNA: TGTGCCAGCAGCTTTGGAACTAGCGGGGACGAGCAGTTCTTC; CDR3: CASSFGTSGDEQFF
V: TRBV4-1; J: TRBJ2-5; D: .; size: many; DNA: TGCGCCAGCAGCCAAGATCGGGGGATCCAAGAGACCCAGTACTTC; CDR3: CASSQDRGIQETQYF
V: TRBV18; J: TRBJ2-2; D: TRBD2; size: .; DNA: TGTGCCAGCTCAACGGGAGGCGCCGGGGAGCTGTTTTTT; CDR3: CASSTGGAGELFF
V: TRBV2; J: TRBJ1-3; D: .; size: few; DNA: TGTGCCAGCACCCTGGAGGGAAACACCATATATTTT; CDR3: CASTLEGNTIYF
V: TRBV4-1; J: TRBJ2-3; D: .; size: many; DNA: TGCGCCAGCAGCCAAGAAACCTTCCCTAGCACAGATACGCAGTATTTT; CDR3: CASSQETFPSTDTQYF
V: TRBV7-9; J: TRBJ1-4; D: .; size: many; DNA: TGTGCCAGCAGCTTGGGGGGCCCGGACTCGGCCCGAGAGTTTTTT; CDR3: CASSLGGPDSAREFF
V: TRBV3-1; J: TRBJ1-3; D: .; size: many; DNA: TGTGCCAGCAGCCCAGGGGCCCGAGGTGGAAACACCATATATTTT; CDR3: CASSPGARGGNTIYF
V: TRBV12-3/TRBV12-4; J: TRBJ2-5; D: TRBD2; size: .; DNA: TGTGCCAGCAGGCTAAATAGCGGGGCAGAGACCCAGTACTTC; CDR3: CASRLNSGAETQYF
V: TRBV4-1; J: TRBJ2-4; D: TRBD2; size: few; DNA: TGCGCCAGCAGCCAATATATAACTAGCGGAACCTATCTCAAAAACATTCAGTACTTC; CDR3: CASSQYITSGTYLKNIQYF
V: TRBV11-2; J: TRBJ1-1; D: .; size: .; DNA: TGTGCCAGCAGCTTCAAGGGGCGGGTTGAAGCTTTCTTT; CDR3: CASSFKGRVEAFF
V: TRBV7-3; J: TRBJ2-2; D: .; size: .; DNA: TGTGCCAGCAGCCCACCGCCGAGCGGCTACCTCACCGGGGAGCTGTTTTTT; CDR3: CASSPPPSGYLTGELFF
V: TRBV7-2; J: TRBJ2-3; D: .; size: few; DNA: TGTGCCAGCAGCTTAGACGGGCTAGCGAATACGCAGTATTTT; CDR3: CASSLDGLANTQYF
V: TRBV6-2/TRBV6-3; J: TRBJ2-7; D: .; size: .; DNA: TGTGCCAGCATACGGCAGGGTTCCTACGAGCAGTACTTC; CDR3: CASIRQGSYEQYF
V: TRBV20-1; J: TRBJ2-3; D: TRBD2; size: many; DNA: TGCAGTGCTATTACGCCAGCGGGGGGAAGCACAGATACGCAGTATTTT; CDR3: CSAITPAGGSTDTQYF
V: TRBV5-6; J: TRBJ1-2; D: .; size: few; DNA: TGTGCCAGCAGCTTAAGCCCCAACAGGGAAGGATATGGCTACACCTTC; CDR3: CASSLSPNREGYGYTF
V: TRBV7-2; J: TRBJ2-7; D: .; size: many; DNA: TGTGCCAGCAGCTTCTACGGGGACTCCTACGAGCAGTACTTC; CDR3: CASSFYGDSYEQYF
V: TRBV12-3/TRBV12-4; J: TRBJ2-7; D: .; size: .; DNA: TGTGCCAGCAGTTTCGCTCTGGGCCCGGCCTACGAGCAGTACTTC; CDR3: CASSFALGPAYEQYF
V: TRBV7-2; J: TRBJ1-2; D: TRBD1; size: few; DNA: TGTGCCAGCAGCCCTATTCGACAGGGTCCCTATGGCTACACCTTC; CDR3: CASSPIRQGPYGYTF
V: TRBV5-1; J: TRBJ2-3; D: .; size: few; DNA: TGCGCCAGCAGTCGGCAGGGTAGGGGCGGCGCAGATACGCAGTATTTT; CDR3: CASSRQGRGGADTQYF
V: TRBV12-3/TRBV12-4; J: TRBJ2-7; D: .; size: .; DNA: TGTGCCAGCAGCCTCGGCAGGGCAAGGGTCGAGCAGTACTTC; CDR3: CASSLGRARVEQYF
V: TRBV4-1; J: TRBJ1-5; D: .; size: many; DNA: TGCGCCAGCAGCCAATCTCAGGGCGGACTTTTTCCCCAGCATTTT; CDR3: CASSQSQGGLFPQHF
V: TRBV19; J: TRBJ1-5; D: .; size: .; DNA: TGTGCCAGTAGTAGGGGGAGCAATCAGCCCCAGCATTTT; CDR3: CASSRGSNQPQHF
V: TRBV19; J: TRBJ1-2; D: .; size: .; DNA: TGTGCCAGTAGTATGGTCCCGGGCTATGGCTACACCTTC; CDR3: CASSMVPGYGYTF
V: TRBV6-2/TRBV6-3; J: TRBJ2-1; D: .; size: many; DNA: TGTGCCAGCACCTACAGCAATGAGCAGTTCTTC; CDR3: CASTYSNEQFF
V: TRBV4-3; J: TRBJ2-5; D: .; size: many; DNA: TGCGCCAGCAGCCAAGAAGTTAGCGGATTAATAGAGACCCAGTACTTC; CDR3: CASSQEVSGLIETQYF
V: TRBV7-2; J: TRBJ2-7; D: .; size: many; DNA: TGTGCCAGCAGCCCATCCGCGCAGGGAGGCTACGAGCAGTACTTC; CDR3: CASSPSAQGGYEQYF
V: TRBV13; J: TRBJ2-1; D: TRBD2; size: .; DNA: TGTGCCAGCAGCCCAAAGACCTCTAGCGGGGGGGCCCGGTCCTACGAGCAGTTCTTC; CDR3: CASSPKTSSGGARSYEQFF
V: TRBV6-2/TRBV6-3; J: TRBJ1-2; D: TRBD1; size: many; DNA: TGTGCCAGCAGTTACTCGAATCGGGACAGCTTCTATGGCTACACCTTC; CDR3: CASSYSNRDSFYGYTF
V: TRBV27; J: TRBJ1-6; D: TRBD1; size: many; DNA: TGTGCCAGCAGTACCCGGGACAGGGTGGATTCACCCCTCCACTTT; CDR3: CASSTRDRVDSPLHF
V: TRBV5-6; J: TRBJ1-1; D: TRBD1; size: many; DNA: TGTGCCAGCAGCATTACAGGGGGGGAGGTTGAAGCTTTCTTT; CDR3: CASSITGGEVEAFF
V: TRBV4-3; J: TRBJ2-7; D: .; size: many; DNA: TGCGCCAGCAGCTCAAGGAAAGGGGATTACAGCTACGAGCAGTACTTC; CDR3: CASSSRKGDYSYEQYF
V: TRBV2; J: TRBJ2-4; D: .; size: .; DNA: TGTGCCAGAAGTGTTACAGGGATTCTAGCCAAAAACATTCAGTACTTC; CDR3: CARSVTGILAKNIQYF
V: TRBV20-1; J: TRBJ1-1; D: .; size: many; DNA: TGCAGTGCGAGAGGGGGGAACACTGAAGCTTTCTTT; CDR3: CSARGGNTEAFF
V: TRBV7-9; J: TRBJ1-5; D: .; size: many; DNA: TGTGCCAGCAGTCCCGCCGGGGACGATCAGCCCCAGCATTTT; CDR3: CASSPAGDDQPQHF
V: TRBV5-6; J: TRBJ2-3; D: .; size: many; DNA: TGTGCCAGCAGCTTGGAGACAGATACGCAGTATTTT; CDR3: CASSLETDTQYF
V: TRBV12-3/TRBV12-4; J: TRBJ2-5; D: TRBD1; size: .; DNA: TGTGCCAGCAGTTTTAGGGGGCTGATTGAGACCCAGTACTTC; CDR3: CASSFRGLIETQYF
V: TRBV12-3/TRBV12-4; J: TRBJ1-2; D: .; size: many; DNA: TGTGCCAGCAGTTTAGAAGCCCAGGAGGTGGGCTACACCTTC; CDR3: CASSLEAQEVGYTF